Below are 18 T cell receptor beta chains sequenced from a single sample in a study of blood T cell repertoires in COVID-19 (dated by TCRdb to 2019 to 2021). Libraries came from the immunoSEQ multiplex PCR assay. Entries here come from immuneACCESS through TCRdb and include only in-frame sequences with V and J called. Some clones fail to appear in such tables; in the studies checked, an unresolved V gene covers under half of the shortfall, and the cause of the remainder is unknown. The sample table lists roughly 240,000 clones, roughly 82% of them with a count of one. Approximately 6.2% of the sample is held by the ten biggest clonotypes. The specimen sequenced was peripheral blood. These receptors all come from an elderly woman with COVID-19, enrolled during active disease.

This chain joins TRBV5-5 and TRBJ1-2; D not resolved. V lost 1 base and J lost 0, with 4 bases in between. Germline V gene data show CDR1 as SGHKS and CDR2 as YYEKEE (reference sequence). The CDR3 extends over 13 amino acids. The CDR3 DNA reads as TGTGCCAGCAGCTTGACTCCTAACTATGGCTACACCTTC. This encodes CASSLTPNYGYTF.

This chain joins TRBV7-2 and TRBJ2-7; 8 bases are shared with TRBD1. V lost 5 bases and J lost 2; bases outside the gene matches: 5. CDR1 and CDR2 from the germline V gene are SGHTA and FQGNSA. CDR3 length: 14 amino acids. CDR3 residues: CASSDPGGPYEQYF. For the CDR3, the DNA is TGTGCCAGCAGCGACCCAGGGGGCCCCTACGAGCAGTACTTC.

The CDR3 sequence is CASSFLGLAGAGDTQYF. The CDR3 DNA sequence: TGTGCCAGCAGCTTTCTAGGACTAGCGGGGGCCGGAGATACGCAGTATTTT. The chain couples TRBV5-6 to TRBJ2-3; 13 positions agree with TRBD2. Unmatched junction bases numbered 8, after V lost 2 bases and J lost 5 bases. CDR3 length equals 17 residues. CDR1 and CDR2 from the germline V gene are SGHDT and YYEEEE.

The J gene is TRBJ2-7, the V gene TRBV7-2; perhaps TRBD2 as D (6 bases). This CDR3 contains 17 residues. Germline V gives CDR1 SGHTA, CDR2 FQGNSA. Trimming took 5 bases from V and 4 from J, leaving 24 bases between them. The CDR3: CASSPPPWDLNPYEQYF. The CDR3 nucleotides read TGTGCCAGCAGCCCCCCCCCTTGGGACTTGAATCCTTACGAGCAGTACTTC.

In the case of this clone: This same CDR3 is encoded by further DNA sequences in the sample. V and J are TRBV3-1 (or the pseudogene TRBV3-2) and TRBJ1-3; D not resolved. With 1 base removed from V and 3 bases from J, the gap between germline ends came to 7 bases. The CDR3 consists of 14 residues. Germline assignment: CDR1 LGHDT and CDR2 YNNKEL (reference sequence). The CDR3 sequence is CASSQGGGGNTIYF. CDR3 DNA: TGTGCCAGCAGCCAAGGGGGAGGTGGAAACACCATATATTTT.

Points on this clone: One end of the junction varies from germline; a read error may be responsible. The V gene is TRBV20-1, the J gene TRBJ1-2; the match to TRBD1 covers 8 bases. CDR1 DFQATT and CDR2 SNEGSKA come from the germline V gene (reference sequence). CDR3 size: 10 residues. This CDR3 reads CSATQGEEAF. The DNA of the CDR3 is TGCAGTGCTACACAGGGGGAGGAAGCCTTC.

This clone was counted a few times. V and J are TRBV6-5 and TRBJ1-2; 7 positions agree with TRBD1. CDR3 length: 14 amino acids. V lost 5 bases, J lost 6 bases, and 9 bases stayed unmatched. CDR1 is MNHEY and CDR2 is SVGAGI in the germline V gene. The CDR3 region has the DNA TGTGCCAGCAGTCCAAATGGACAGGTTAATGGCTACACCTTC. Its translation: CASSPNGQVNGYTF.

V gene TRBV7-2 combines with J gene TRBJ2-3, with 8 bases matching TRBD1. Germline lookup yields CDR1 SGHTA and CDR2 FQGNSA. V trimming: 5 bases; J trimming: 9 bases; junction bases outside the gene matches: 13. The CDR3 loop spans 15 amino acids. The CDR3 here is CASSRYGQGGGTQYF. CDR3 nucleotides: TGTGCCAGCAGCCGTTACGGACAGGGCGGAGGGACGCAGTATTTT.

CDR3 amino acids: CASSFRTEAFF. The CDR3 DNA reads TGTGCCAGCAGCTTCCGCACTGAAGCTTTCTTT. The chain is built from TRBV5-6 and TRBJ1-1; unclear D gene. CDR1 is SGHDT and CDR2 is YYEEEE in the germline V gene. The CDR3 covers 11 residues. The germline V and J ends were trimmed by 2 bases and 4 bases, with 3 bases remaining between them.

This sequence joins TRBV27 and TRBJ1-5; 7 bases line up with TRBD1. V was clipped by 5 bases and J by 0 bases; unmatched bases: 7. In germline, CDR1 is MNHEY, CDR2 SMNVEV (reference sequence). The length of the CDR3 is 16 residues. The CDR3 protein is CASSPRQGVSNQPQHF. The CDR3 DNA reads as TGTGCCAGCAGTCCAAGACAGGGAGTTAGCAATCAGCCCCAGCATTTT.

This clone was found a few times. In DNA, the CDR3 is TGTGCCAGTAGTATCTCCAACAGGGCTTTCTTT. Translation gives CASSISNRAFF. The chain uses TRBV19 and TRBJ1-1; a possible D gene is TRBD1 (5 bases). The ends were cut back, 3 bases at V and 11 bases at J, with 10 bases in the middle. Per germline, CDR1 LNHDA and CDR2 SQIVND (reference sequence). CDR3 length equals 11 residues.

This clone occurred once. The J gene is TRBJ2-2, the V gene TRBV4-1; 10 bases are a match to TRBD1. Germline values: CDR1 MGHRA, CDR2 YSYEKL. The CDR3 contains 15 residues. The trim removed 4 bases at V and 5 bases at J, leaving 4 bases unmatched. The CDR3 reads CASSRTGGRTGELFF. The DNA for the CDR3 is TGCGCCAGCAGCCGGACAGGGGGAAGGACCGGGGAGCTGTTTTTT.

This sequence joins TRBV7-2 and TRBJ1-5; TRBD1 matches at 7 bases. The germline CDR1 and CDR2 sequences are SGHTA and FQGNSA. V gave up 4 bases and J gave up 2 bases; unmatched junction bases: 2. The CDR3 runs 14 residues. The CDR3 coding sequence is TGTGCCAGCAGCTCAGGGGGTGGCAATCAGCCCCAGCATTTT. This sequence encodes CASSSGGGNQPQHF.

This chain links TRBV19 with TRBJ2-6; TRBD2 might be the D (5 bases). V was trimmed by 6 bases and J by 4 bases, leaving 13 bases between them. The CDR3 is 15 residues long. Germline CDR1 reads LNHDA; CDR2 reads SQIVND (reference sequence). This chain's CDR3 is CASRTAGSGANVLTF. The CDR3 DNA reads as TGTGCCAGTAGGACGGCGGGCTCCGGGGCCAACGTCCTGACTTTC.

To note about this clone: Other DNA sequences in this specimen translate into the identical CDR3. The chain recombines TRBV24-1 with TRBJ1-2; D remains unclear. The ends were cut back, 3 bases at V and 8 bases at J, with 6 bases in the middle. The CDR3 length is 11 residues. Germline CDR1 and CDR2: KGHDR and SFDVKD. In DNA, the CDR3 is TGTGCCACCAGTGATCGAGGAGGCTACACCTTC. The encoded protein is CATSDRGGYTF.

This clone has just a few counts. The chain combines TRBV12-3 or TRBV12-4 with TRBJ1-5; D ambiguous. Between the trimmed V and J ends, which lost 6 bases and 6 bases, there was a span of 9 bases. The CDR3 totals 12 residues. In nucleotides, the CDR3 is TGTGCCAGCAGCTCAGAGGCTCAGCCCCAGCATTTT. Its protein product is CASSSEAQPQHF.

V is TRBV2 and J is TRBJ1-6; D not certain. V gave up 8 bases and J gave up 4 bases, with 9 bases separating them. The CDR3 consists of 13 residues. Germline loops: CDR1 SNHLY, CDR2 FYNNEI. In nucleotides, the CDR3 is TGTGCCAGCGAGGCACCTTATAATTCACCCCTCCACTTT. Amino acids: CASEAPYNSPLHF. The full variable domain, its missing parts supplied by reference TRBV2 and TRBJ1-6, is EPEVTQTPSHQVTQMGQEVILRCVPISNHLYFYWYRQILGQKVEFLVSFYNNEISEKSEIFDDQFSVERPDGSNFTLKIRSTKLEDSAMYFCASEAPYNSPLHFGNGTRLTVT.

This chain joins TRBV11-1 and TRBJ1-1, with 11 positions matching TRBD1. The CDR3 spans 13 residues. The V gene end was trimmed by 5 bases and the J gene end by 5 bases; junction bases not matched to a gene: 1. The V gene's germline CDR1 is SGHAT and CDR2 FQDESV (reference sequence). The CDR3 reads CASSRDRGTEAFF. The CDR3 DNA sequence: TGTGCCAGCAGCCGGGACAGGGGGACTGAAGCTTTCTTT.